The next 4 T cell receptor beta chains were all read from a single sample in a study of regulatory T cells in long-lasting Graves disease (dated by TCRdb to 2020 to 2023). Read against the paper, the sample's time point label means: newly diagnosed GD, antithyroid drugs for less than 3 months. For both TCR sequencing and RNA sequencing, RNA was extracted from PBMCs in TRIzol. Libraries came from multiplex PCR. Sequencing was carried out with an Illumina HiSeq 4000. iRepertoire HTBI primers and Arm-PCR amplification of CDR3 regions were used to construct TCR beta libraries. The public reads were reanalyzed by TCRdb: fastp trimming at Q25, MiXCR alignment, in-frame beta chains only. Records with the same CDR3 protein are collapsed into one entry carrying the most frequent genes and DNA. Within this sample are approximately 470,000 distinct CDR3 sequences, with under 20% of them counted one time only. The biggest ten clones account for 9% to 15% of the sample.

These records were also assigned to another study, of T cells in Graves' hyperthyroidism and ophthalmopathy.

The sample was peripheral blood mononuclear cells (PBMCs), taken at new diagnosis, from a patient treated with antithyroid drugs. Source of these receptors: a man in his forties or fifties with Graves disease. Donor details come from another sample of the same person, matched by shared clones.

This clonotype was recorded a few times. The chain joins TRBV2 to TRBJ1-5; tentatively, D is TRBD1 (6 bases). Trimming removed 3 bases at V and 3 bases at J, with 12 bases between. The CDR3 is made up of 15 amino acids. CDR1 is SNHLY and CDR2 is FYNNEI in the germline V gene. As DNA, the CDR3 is TGTGCCAGCAGTGAGGGGGGCCAGTACAATCAGCCCCAGCATTTT. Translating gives CASSEGGQYNQPQHF.

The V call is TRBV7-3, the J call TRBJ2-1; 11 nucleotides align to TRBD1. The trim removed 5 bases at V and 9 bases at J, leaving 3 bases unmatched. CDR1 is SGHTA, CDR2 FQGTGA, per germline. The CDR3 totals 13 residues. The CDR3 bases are TGTGCCAGCAGCGCCGGGACAGGGGGTGAGCAGTTCTTC. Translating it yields CASSAGTGGEQFF.

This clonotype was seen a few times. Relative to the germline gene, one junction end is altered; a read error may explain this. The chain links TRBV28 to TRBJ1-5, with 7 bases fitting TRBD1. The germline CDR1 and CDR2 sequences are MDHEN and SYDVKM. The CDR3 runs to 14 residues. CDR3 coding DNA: TGTGCCAGCATTTTAGGCAGGGGGAATCAGCCCCAGCATTTT. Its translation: CASILGRGNQPQHF.

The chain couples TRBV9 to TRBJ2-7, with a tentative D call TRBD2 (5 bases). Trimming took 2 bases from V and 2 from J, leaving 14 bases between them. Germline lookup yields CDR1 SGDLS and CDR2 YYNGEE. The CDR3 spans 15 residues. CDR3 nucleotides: TGTGCCAGCAGCGTCCAACCAGCGGAGGCCTACGAGCAGTACTTC. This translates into CASSVQPAEAYEQYF.